The 17 T cell receptor beta chains in this list originate from one sample, sequenced in a study of OX40 agonist ivuxolimab in advanced cancers. The table came from immunoSEQ multiplex PCR; TCRdb's copy has only in-frame clones and leaves some out. This table has 15,000 to 20,000 clones, roughly 87% appearing once. Sequencing used CD4+ or CD8+ T cells sorted from blood, obtained in a trial of the OX40 agonist ivuxolimab. The receptor source for this set is an adult with an advanced solid tumor such as melanoma, head and neck, liver or kidney cancer.

This chain links TRBV7-8 with TRBJ1-1; D gene unclear. Trimming cost V 6 bases and J 3 bases, with 11 bases left between them. Germline CDR1 reads SGHVS; CDR2 reads FQNEAQ. CDR3 length: 13 residues. The CDR3 spells CASRPAFDTEAFF. The CDR3 DNA reads as TGTGCCAGCAGACCCGCCTTCGACACTGAAGCTTTCTTT.

V usage is TRBV6-5 and J usage is TRBJ1-2; possible D gene TRBD1, 6 bases. CDR1 is MNHEY, CDR2 SVGAGI, per germline. V lost 2 bases, J lost 0 bases, and 10 bases lay in between. The CDR3 loop spans 15 amino acids. The CDR3 sequence: CASSYRAGANYGYTF. The CDR3 DNA reads as TGTGCCAGCAGTTACAGGGCAGGGGCTAACTATGGCTACACCTTC.

The genes are TRBV19 and TRBJ2-3, with D perhaps matching TRBD1 (5 bases). This CDR3 is 14 amino acids long. Germline V gene data show CDR1 as LNHDA and CDR2 as SQIVND (reference sequence). V lost 2 bases and J lost 6, with 12 bases in between. The CDR3 coding sequence is TGTGCCAGTAGTATAACACAGGCCGGGGATACGCAGTATTTT. Encoded protein: CASSITQAGDTQYF.

The rearrangement joins TRBV10-3 to TRBJ2-4; tentatively, D is TRBD2 (6 bases). The CDR3 is 18 amino acids. The germline V and J ends were trimmed by 2 bases and 7 bases, with 24 bases remaining between them. Germline CDR1 reads ENHRY; CDR2 reads SYGVKD. CDR3 nucleotide sequence: TGTGCCATCAGTGAGCCACTGTCCGGGAGAGCCCAAATTAACATTCAGTACTTC. Translating gives CAISEPLSGRAQINIQYF.

This chain uses TRBV10-2 with TRBJ2-3; D is unresolved. There are 11 residues in the CDR3. V lost 6 bases to trimming and J lost 1 base, with 2 bases between them. Germline values: CDR1 WSHSY, CDR2 SAAADI. CDR3 region: CASRGTDTQYF. The CDR3 coding sequence is TGCGCCAGCAGGGGCACAGATACGCAGTATTTT.

The V and J genes are TRBV2 and TRBJ1-2, with a weak D call TRBD1 (5 bases). Looked up from germline, CDR1 is SNHLY and CDR2 is FYNNEI. The length of the CDR3 is 16 residues. V dropped 2 bases and J dropped 6 bases, with 19 bases sitting between them. CDR3 nucleotide sequence: TGTGCCAGCAGTGAAATCGGCGCAGGGACGCTTAATGGCTACACCTTC. It encodes CASSEIGAGTLNGYTF.

The chain links TRBV11-2 to TRBJ2-5; D possibly corresponds to TRBD2 (6 bases). V was cut by 1 base and J by 2 bases, with 11 bases left in between. The CDR3 sequence is 15 residues long. Germline V gene lookup returns CDR1 SGHAT and CDR2 FQNNGV. CDR3: CASSLGSGVQETQYF. The CDR3 bases are TGTGCCAGCAGCTTAGGCTCGGGGGTGCAAGAGACCCAGTACTTC.

CDR3 amino acids: CASSVGDGEQFF. CDR3 coding DNA: TGTGCCAGCAGCGTAGGTGACGGGGAGCAGTTCTTC. This chain joins TRBV9 and TRBJ2-1; no firm D call. The CDR3 is 12 amino acids. V was shortened by 0 bases and J by 10 bases, with 8 bases between the two germline ends. CDR1 is SGDLS and CDR2 is YYNGEE in the germline V gene.

The gene calls are TRBV9 and TRBJ2-7, with a weak D call TRBD1 (6 bases). This CDR3 has 12 residues. V lost 5 bases and J lost 7, with 13 bases in between. Germline CDR1 is SGDLS and CDR2 is YYNGEE. The chain's CDR3 is CASRGGSGEQYF. Here the CDR3 DNA reads TGTGCCAGCAGAGGGGGATCGGGGGAGCAGTACTTC.

V gene TRBV7-9 combines with J gene TRBJ1-3; maybe TRBD1 (5 bases). This CDR3 has 16 amino acids. In germline, CDR1 is SEHNR, CDR2 FQNEAQ (reference sequence). The V gene lost 5 bases and the J gene lost 7 bases, with 21 bases spanning the gap. The CDR3 reads CASSPDRGRDWNTIYF. The CDR3 DNA is TGTGCCAGCAGCCCGGATCGGGGGAGAGACTGGAACACCATATATTTT.

The chain links TRBV4-1 to TRBJ2-5; no definite D call. V was trimmed by 4 bases and J by 1 base, leaving 7 bases between them. The germline CDR1 and CDR2 sequences are MGHRA and YSYEKL. This CDR3 contains 13 residues. The CDR3: CASSPLPQETQYF. The CDR3, as DNA: TGCGCCAGCAGCCCTCTGCCCCAAGAGACCCAGTACTTC.

This clone was seen a single time. V is TRBV18 and J is TRBJ1-1, with D perhaps matching TRBD1 (5 bases). The germline V gene encodes CDR1 KGHSH and CDR2 LQKENI. This CDR3 is built from 17 residues. V gave up 3 bases and J gave up 2 bases, with 19 bases separating them. The CDR3 bases are TGTGCCAGCTCACCTGGCGACAGCCCACCCCCTAACACTGAAGCTTTCTTT. It specifies CASSPGDSPPPNTEAFF.

The rearrangement joins TRBV27 to TRBJ1-5; D might be TRBD1 (5 bases). The CDR3 has 15 amino acids. Trimming left V 4 bases short and J 3 bases short, with 13 bases between. CDR1 and CDR2 from the germline V gene are MNHEY and SMNVEV (reference sequence). The CDR3 nucleotides read TGTGCCAGCAGTTCAACGACAGTCCCCAATCAGCCCCAGCATTTT. Its translation is CASSSTTVPNQPQHF.

The chain has TRBV9 and TRBJ1-1; 7 bases align to TRBD1. Germline CDR1 and CDR2: SGDLS and YYNGEE. The CDR3 consists of 15 residues. The V and J ends lost 2 bases and 3 bases, in that order; junction bases with no gene match: 7. The CDR3 sequence: CASSVNRGRDTEAFF. The CDR3 bases are TGTGCCAGCAGCGTTAACAGGGGCAGGGACACTGAAGCTTTCTTT.

The chain carries TRBV5-8 and TRBJ2-5; D unclear. CDR3 length equals 14 residues. CDR1 and CDR2 from the germline V gene are SGHTS and YDEGEE. Trimming removed 2 bases at V and 0 bases at J, with 8 bases between. The CDR3 sequence: CASSLGRHQETQYF. The DNA for the CDR3 is TGTGCCAGCAGCTTAGGACGACACCAAGAGACCCAGTACTTC.

This chain uses TRBV28 with TRBJ2-3; D is ambiguous. CDR1 is MDHEN and CDR2 is SYDVKM in the germline V gene. The CDR3 has 15 residues. V lost 3 bases, J lost 0 bases, and 10 bases lay in between. The CDR3 protein is CASSLEISSTDTQYF. The CDR3 coding sequence is TGTGCCAGCAGTTTGGAGATTTCTAGCACAGATACGCAGTATTTT.

V is TRBV7-6 and J is TRBJ2-1; D not resolved. This CDR3 contains 12 residues. Trimming took 4 bases from V and 8 from J, leaving 9 bases between them. The germline CDR1 and CDR2 sequences are SGHVS and FNYEAQ. Here the CDR3 reads CASSSPWDEQFF. Written as DNA, the CDR3 is TGTGCCAGCAGCTCTCCCTGGGATGAGCAGTTCTTC. The variable domain in full, completed from reference TRBV7-6 and TRBJ2-1, reads GAGVSQSPRYKVTKRGQDVALRCDPISGHVSLYWYRQALGQGPEFLTYFNYEAQQDKSGLPNDRFSAERPEGSISTLTIQRTEQRDSAMYRCASSSPWDEQFFGPGTRLTVL.